Listed below are T cell receptor beta chains from one sample, sequenced in a study of blood T cell repertoires in COVID-19. Produced via immunoSEQ multiplex PCR; TCRdb's table is partial and in-frame only. The sample shows about 270,000 clones, less than 90% of them seen only once. Specimen: PBMCs or T cells enriched from blood (not recorded which). These receptor sequences come from a woman in her fifties or sixties who had recovered from COVID-19. Each CDR3 is given with its conserved first and last residue. A D gene is named only where the DNA matches it firmly. Not every row has a clone size; where given, it reads once, few, many or a size class.

clone size	D gene	V gene	J gene	CDR3 DNA	CDR3 protein
.	.	TRBV5-8	TRBJ1-6	TGTGCCAGCAGCTTGATCCCTATAAGCTCCTATAATTCACCCCTCCACTTT	CASSLIPISSYNSPLHF
.	TRBD1	TRBV4-3	TRBJ1-5	TGCGCCAGCAGCCAAGAGTACAGGGGCTATCAGCCCCAGCATTTT	CASSQEYRGYQPQHF
.	.	TRBV4-1	TRBJ2-7	TGCGCCAGCAGCCAAGAAAGCGCCAGCGTCTCCTACGAGCAGTACTTC	CASSQESASVSYEQYF
.	.	TRBV19	TRBJ2-7	TGTGCCAGTAGTAGGATGAGTGGAGACTACGAGCAGTACTTC	CASSRMSGDYEQYF
.	.	TRBV7-2	TRBJ1-1	TGTGCCAGCAGCTTGGGGCTCACTGAAGCTTTCTTT	CASSLGLTEAFF
.	.	TRBV11-2	TRBJ1-1	TGTGCCAGCAGCTTCCGACAGAACACTGAAGCTTTCTTT	CASSFRQNTEAFF
once	TRBD1	TRBV10-3	TRBJ2-7	TGTGCCATCGGGGGACAGGGAAACTACGAGCAGTACTTC	CAIGGQGNYEQYF
.	.	TRBV5-1	TRBJ2-1	TGCGCCAGCAGCTTGGGCGTAACTTACTACAATGAGCAGTTCTTC	CASSLGVTYYNEQFF
.	.	TRBV6-5	TRBJ1-2	TGTGCCAGCAGTTCCAACGCGGGGGGTTATGGCTACACCTTC	CASSSNAGGYGYTF
.	.	TRBV6-2/TRBV6-3	TRBJ1-5	TGTGCCAGCAGTTACACACCGAGCAATCAGCCCCAGCATTTT	CASSYTPSNQPQHF
once	.	TRBV29-1	TRBJ1-1	TGCAGCACTTACAGAAGATTGAACACTGAAGCTTTCTTT	CSTYRRLNTEAFF
.	TRBD2	TRBV11-2	TRBJ2-1	TGTGCCAGCAGCTTAGGCCAGAGACTAGCGGGAGTCAATGAGCAGTTCTTC	CASSLGQRLAGVNEQFF
.	.	TRBV5-8	TRBJ1-1	TGTGCCAGCAGCCCGACAACTTTGGAAGCTTTCTTT	CASSPTTLEAFF
.	.	TRBV7-3	TRBJ1-6	TGTGCCAGCAGCTCCCGACCGGGAGATTATAATTCACCCCTCCACTTT	CASSSRPGDYNSPLHF
.	TRBD1	TRBV5-3	TRBJ2-4	TGTGCCAGAAGCTTTCCGGGACAGGGATGGGGGGTAGCCAAAAACATTCAGTACTTC	CARSFPGQGWGVAKNIQYF
.	TRBD1	TRBV19	TRBJ1-5	TGTGCCAGCTCAGGGGGTCAGCCCCAGCATTTT	CASSGGQPQHF
.	TRBD2	TRBV24-1	TRBJ2-7	TGTGCCACCAGTAGCGGGAGGGCCCTCGAGCAGTACTTC	CATSSGRALEQYF
.	.	TRBV5-5	TRBJ2-5	TGTGCCAGCAGCTTGTCACAGGGACTAATTTCGGAGACCCAGTACTTC	CASSLSQGLISETQYF
.	TRBD2	TRBV28	TRBJ2-1	TGTGCCAGCAGTTCATTTACCGGGGGGATGGGGCACAATGAGCAGTTCTTC	CASSSFTGGMGHNEQFF
.	TRBD1	TRBV4-3	TRBJ2-2	TGCGCCAGCAGCCGGGACAGGAGCCCCGGGGAGCTGTTTTTT	CASSRDRSPGELFF
.	TRBD1	TRBV15	TRBJ1-2	TGTGCCACCAGTGGGGACAGGGGTGACGGCTACACCTTC	CATSGDRGDGYTF
.	TRBD1	TRBV28	TRBJ2-5	TGTGCCAGCAGTTTGTCCAAAACAGGGGCCCGGGAGACCCAGTACTTC	CASSLSKTGARETQYF
few	TRBD1	TRBV6-2/TRBV6-3	TRBJ2-5	TGTGCCAGCAGTTATTTACAGGGGGCAGGAGAGACCCAGTACTTC	CASSYLQGAGETQYF
.	TRBD1	TRBV5-1	TRBJ1-3	TGCGCCAGCAGCTCGTTACCGGGACAGGGAAACACCATATATTTT	CASSSLPGQGNTIYF
.	TRBD1	TRBV28	TRBJ2-7	TGTGCCAGCAGCCTCGGGACAGGCGTTCTCCGTACCTCCTCCTACGAGCAGTACTTC	CASSLGTGVLRTSSYEQYF
.	.	TRBV21-1	TRBJ2-7	TGTGCCAGCAGCAAAGCCCAGACAGGGCAAGTAGGCGAGCAGTACTTC	CASSKAQTGQVGEQYF
.	.	TRBV2	TRBJ1-1	TGTGCCAGCAACCAGCAAGGGGGGGGCACTGAAGCTTTCTTT	CASNQQGGGTEAFF
.	TRBD2	TRBV6-5	TRBJ2-2	TGTGCCAGTCTAGCGGGAGGTTGGACCGGGGAGCTGTTTTTT	CASLAGGWTGELFF
.	.	TRBV12-2	TRBJ2-7	TGTGCAAGTCGCGTAACTGGGACAGGCGGAATAAGCTCCTACGAGCAGTACTTC	CASRVTGTGGISSYEQYF
.	TRBD1	TRBV3-1/TRBV3-2	TRBJ1-1	TGTGCCAGCAGCCTTCACAGGGGGGCGAATGCTGAAGCTTTCTTT	CASSLHRGANAEAFF
once	.	TRBV7-2	TRBJ2-5	TGTGCCAGCACTGGGACACGAGCGTCGATGGGCCAAGAGACCCAGTACTTC	CASTGTRASMGQETQYF
.	.	TRBV27	TRBJ2-7	TGTGCCAGCAGCCTTAGGACTCCCTCCAACTACGAGCAGTACTTC	CASSLRTPSNYEQYF
.	TRBD1	TRBV5-1	TRBJ2-1	TGCGCCAGCAGCACGGGACAGTACAATGAGCAGTTCTTC	CASSTGQYNEQFF
.	TRBD1	TRBV5-6	TRBJ1-2	TGTGCCAGCAGCCGATGGACAGGGGACAACTACACCTTC	CASSRWTGDNYTF
few	TRBD1	TRBV7-9	TRBJ1-5	TGTGCCAGCAGCCCGGGACAGTGGTTCAATCAGCCCCAGCATTTT	CASSPGQWFNQPQHF
.	.	TRBV3-1/TRBV3-2	TRBJ1-2	TGTGCCAGCAGCCGGGGGGAACTGGGCTACACCTTC	CASSRGELGYTF